This T cell receptor (beta chain) was identified during a study of T cells in Graves' hyperthyroidism and ophthalmopathy (dated by TCRdb to 2018 to 2020). Background for the entire study: TCR V-J signatures able to tell the groups apart were searched for in a discovery cohort of 95 to 100 patients, of whom approximately 40 had Graves' ophthalmopathy and around 56 had stable Graves' hyperthyroidism. Once sampling was done, hyperthyroidism patients were given methimazole at a starting dose of 30 mg daily, whereas ophthalmopathy patients were given high-dose intravenous methylprednisolone. In addition, the study compared T-cell repertoires in thyroid tissue and in blood from about six Graves' hyperthyroidism patients. Prospective prediction of ophthalmopathy was tested in an independent validation cohort of approximately 19 hyperthyroidism patients and 15 to 17 patients who later progressed to ophthalmopathy. The paper describes TCR Vbeta CDR3 sequencing of about 140 peripheral blood samples, made up of 40 to 45 ophthalmopathy patients, around 78 hyperthyroidism patients and 17 progressor patients. For training and testing, the 110 or so patients in the discovery cohort were randomly divided in a 7:3 ratio. What the study reported, not specific to this receptor: Most expanded thyroid clonotypes (frequency above 0.001) were also detected in blood, a finding suggesting that blood repertoires may reflect thyroid immune responses. Sample size was not statistically predetermined, and blinding of investigators to group allocation was not performed. A 13 V-J signature model separated ophthalmopathy from stable hyperthyroidism, with about 90% sensitivity and 81.08% specificity in cross-validation and 80%/75% in testing. In validation, the model predicted progression to ophthalmopathy a median of roughly 6.2 months before onset, with over 60% sensitivity and more than 72% specificity.

This clonotype was seen at least ten times. Its antigen is unknown. Base qualities are not provided; no much larger clone lies one nucleotide away. Graves' hyperthyroidism was defined as stable when no progression to ophthalmopathy occurred over 18 months of follow-up. Hyperthyroidism patients were newly diagnosed, had a disease duration of under 2 months, and were aged 18 to 65 years. Any patient with an uncontrolled infection, another autoimmune disease, pregnancy or lactation was excluded. Diagnoses were established on the basis of clinical symptoms, serum thyroxine and TRAb, thyroid ultrasound, and orbital computed tomography. Trizol reagent was used to extract total RNA, and RNA quality was then checked on an Agilent 2100 Bioanalyzer. Sequences LNHDA (CDR1) and SQIVND (CDR2) are obtained from the germline V gene (reference sequence). Trimming accounts for 4 bases at V and 9 bases at J, while the number of junction bases matched to no gene is 7. Its CDR3 holds 15 amino acids, cysteine through phenylalanine. Only the CDR3 DNA is retained, 45 bases long and in frame from the first base.

The TCR beta CDR3 regions were amplified from RNA transcripts. The TCR CDR3 was subjected to a first round of RT-PCR using the HTBI primer set and the Qiagen OneStep RT-PCR kit. Libraries were constructed in a second round of multiplex PCR, after which size selection and purification were performed. The libraries were sequenced on an Illumina HiSeq2000 using paired-end 100 bp reads. The study's processing was this. SOAPnuke was used to process the raw data, throwing out any read that contained adapters or uncalled bases, had a mean Phred below 15, or lacked an exact constant-primer or identifier match. High-quality paired reads were merged with COPE v1.2.5, and unique nucleotide sequences were defined as clonotypes. Clonotypes were aligned to IMGT TRBV, TRBD and TRBJ reference segments using MiTCR v1.1. The analysis was restricted to V-J combinations with a frequency above 0.0001, which together covered approximately 99% of the repertoires. A TCS score was defined as the ratio between F50 (clonal expansion) and ExV (chaos), using BLOSUM62-based TCRdist between CDR3 peptides within each V-J. Welch's t-statistics and random forest reduced several hundred V-J features to roughly 13, which were used in a naive Bayes classifier (R e1071). The Morisita-Horn index was used to measure how similar the thyroid and blood repertoires were. TCRdb reprocessing: public reads trimmed at Q25 with fastp, clones called with MiXCR, in-frame beta chains kept. Identical CDR3 protein sequences are pooled into one entry, listed with their most common genes and DNA. The V and J calls, along with clone size, are taken from TCRdb and not from the paper's own processing. The sample profile shows a few hundred thousand distinct CDR3 sequences; about half of them were found once. Of the sample, about 7.8% is held by the ten largest clones.

The V and J segments used are TRBV19 and TRBJ1-6; 9 junctional bases match TRBD1. Sequencing input: peripheral blood or thyroid tissue (not recorded which). The TCR originated in a woman aged 18-29 years with Graves' hyperthyroidism. In nucleotides, the sequence is TGTGCCAGTAGTACTCAGACAGGGGGTCGTTCACCCCTCCACTTT. The translation is CASSTQTGGRSPLHF. With the portions outside the CDR3 filled from the reference TRBV19 and TRBJ1-6 genes, the complete variable region becomes DGGITQSPKYLFRKEGQNVTLSCEQNLNHDAMYWYRQDPGQGLRLIYYSQIVNDFQKGDIAEGYSVSREKKESFPLTVTSAQKNPTAFYLCASSTQTGGRSPLHFGNGTRLTVT.